The 8 T cell receptor beta chains in this list originate from one sample, sequenced in a study of blood T cell repertoires in COVID-19. Assay used: immunoSEQ multiplex PCR; TCRdb lists only in-frame clones, some missing. Counted here are over 200,000 clones, about 87% occurring once; the ten biggest clones make up roughly 4%. Sequenced: peripheral blood. The source is a man aged 55 to 70 who had recovered from COVID-19.

The chain links TRBV27 to TRBJ2-7; a possible D gene is TRBD2 (6 bases). Germline V gene lookup returns CDR1 MNHEY and CDR2 SMNVEV (reference sequence). V shed 6 bases and J shed 1 base, with 16 bases lying between them. The CDR3 is 15 amino acids. Here the CDR3 reads CASRRTGVGSYEQYF. In nucleotides, the CDR3 is TGTGCCAGCAGGCGAACGGGGGTAGGGTCCTACGAGCAGTACTTC.

The CDR3: CASTQSGGPLGQYF. The DNA for the CDR3 is TGTGCCAGCACTCAGAGTGGGGGCCCCCTAGGGCAGTACTTC. V usage is TRBV2 and J usage is TRBJ2-7, with D possibly TRBD1 on 6 matching bases. Germline V gene lookup returns CDR1 SNHLY and CDR2 FYNNEI. There are 14 residues in the CDR3. V shed 7 bases and J shed 9 bases, with 22 bases lying between them.

The chain carries TRBV27 and TRBJ2-2, with 8 bases identical to TRBD2. V shed 0 bases, J shed 7 bases, and the junction held 22 bases outside the gene matches. Germline V gives CDR1 MNHEY, CDR2 SMNVEV (reference sequence). The CDR3 runs 21 residues. In DNA, the CDR3 is TGTGCCAGCAGTTTATCCCCGTTCGGGCTAGCGGGTAGCCCATTCGGCGGGGAGCTGTTTTTT. Translation gives CASSLSPFGLAGSPFGGELFF.

V is TRBV24-1 and J is TRBJ1-5; possible D gene TRBD1, 5 bases. Germline V CDR1 and CDR2: KGHDR, SFDVKD. The CDR3 runs to 13 residues. Trimming took off 5 bases at V and 5 bases at J, with 9 bases between the two ends. The CDR3 reads CATSASGYQPQHF. The CDR3 DNA follows: TGTGCCACCAGTGCTTCAGGGTATCAGCCCCAGCATTTT.

The chain employs TRBV5-6 and TRBJ2-5; 9 bases are shared with TRBD2. Germline V CDR1 and CDR2: SGHDT, YYEEEE. The V and J ends lost 4 bases and 2 bases, in that order; junction bases with no gene match: 12. The CDR3 is 17 residues long. Here the CDR3 reads CASSRRPGTSTQETQYF. CDR3 nucleotide sequence: TGTGCCAGCAGCAGACGCCCCGGGACTAGCACACAAGAGACCCAGTACTTC.

V is TRBV14 and J is TRBJ2-2, with D possibly matching TRBD2 (5 bases). The CDR3 has 19 residues. V lost 0 bases, J lost 6 bases, and 23 bases lay in between. The V gene's germline CDR1 is SGHDN and CDR2 FVKESK. The CDR3 region has the DNA TGTGCCAGCAGCCAAGAAAGTGTCGGAGTTAGAGGGAGATCCGGGGAGCTGTTTTTT. It encodes CASSQESVGVRGRSGELFF.

The chain uses TRBV27 and TRBJ1-1, with D tentatively TRBD1 (5 bases). CDR3 length: 12 amino acids. Trimming took 5 bases from V and 4 from J, leaving 8 bases between them. Germline V lookup: CDR1 MNHEY, CDR2 SMNVEV (reference sequence). For the CDR3, the DNA is TGTGCCAGCAGTCGGGGGACCACTGAAGCTTTCTTT. As protein: CASSRGTTEAFF.

The rearrangement uses TRBV7-8 and TRBJ1-2, with D possibly matching TRBD1 (6 bases). Per germline, CDR1 SGHVS and CDR2 FQNEAQ. This CDR3 is 13 amino acids long. V was trimmed by 5 bases and J by 2 bases, leaving 9 bases between them. Here the CDR3 reads CASSRDKNYGYTF. The CDR3 DNA sequence: TGTGCCAGCAGCCGGGACAAGAACTATGGCTACACCTTC.